This TCR beta chain stems from a study of cytomegalovirus exposure and HLA in healthy donors (dated by TCRdb to 2015 to 2018). Turning to the overall study: In an earlier analysis of some 610 of the donors, 250 to 350 Gb of sequence data and just under 120 million unique TCR beta sequences from about 179 million T cells were reported. Approximately 330 gigabases of sequencing data and 75 million to 85 million unique TCR sequences made up an early release that covered 640 HLA-typed donors. In a later genetic analysis, genome-wide SNP genotypes for about 55% of the roughly 700 donors were used, and that subset was treated as a discovery cohort. The study used immunosequencing to profile the T cell repertoires of 600 to 850 subjects and linked those repertoires to cytomegalovirus serostatus. Typing coverage varied by locus: roughly 629-640 donors for A, B, C, DRB1 and DQB1; approximately 560 for DQA1; more than 600 for DPA1; roughly 470 for DPB1. Roughly 5 DR-DQ haplotypes were treated as single units for association and clustering because of strong linkage in the cohort. Every discovery cohort repertoire had been produced on one sequencing platform. Of the roughly 410 genotyped donors, over 80% were placed in the genetic ancestry cluster associated with self-reported Caucasian donors. Rather than using new phenotypic data, the later analysis identified candidate immune exposures from TCR beta sequences and from how often those sequences occurred across donors. HLA typing covered class I and class II loci at four-digit resolution. In an earlier analysis of around 540 of the donors, high-throughput TCR beta sequencing was used to judge whether each TCR beta V gene segment behaved as functional or pseudogenic. The study aimed to test whether cataloging public T cell receptors could reveal signatures of past pathogen exposure. In addition to the first cohort of around 670 subjects, a separate validation cohort of approximately 130 different subjects was used. Donor age, sex, ethnicity and CMV serostatus were collected together with the repertoire data. Among roughly 370 genotyped donors of the cohort, an average of around 240,000 unique TCR beta nucleotide sequences were sequenced per donor, about a sixth of them non-productive. A later analysis re-examined previously published TCR beta repertoires from 610 or so donors and added high-resolution HLA genotyping to investigate patterns of TCR occurrence. The study combined high-throughput TCR immunosequencing, statistical association of individual TCRs with disease status, and machine learning to predict cytomegalovirus infection status.

In total, fewer than 750 healthy bone marrow donors made up the cohort. At the time of sampling, all cohort members were nominally healthy, though unrecorded immune exposures were likely present. The donor tested CMV seronegative and was one of the 352 seronegative cohort members. Each donor provided a peripheral blood sample, and peripheral blood mononuclear cells were used for TCR beta sequencing. Genomic DNA extraction from the blood cell samples was performed with the Qiagen DNeasy Blood Extraction Kit. In its sample, this clone was seen a few times. It has no known antigen specificity. Base qualities are missing; no much larger clone stands one base away. Library construction relied on the immunoSEQ multiplex PCR assay. For the multiplex PCR, a mixture combining 60 forward primers for TCR Vbeta segments and 13 reverse primers for TCR Jbeta segments was used. A multiplex PCR assay on genomic DNA amplified the CDR3 region of rearranged TCR beta genes. On the Illumina HiSeq System, the amplified TCR beta libraries were sequenced as 87-base-pair reads. The published analysis was carried out like this. Across the 670 or so repertoires, a later analysis counted approximately 83 million unique TCR beta chains, 9.5 million to 12 million of which were shared by at least two donors. A nearest-neighbor algorithm error-corrected the raw reads and collapsed the reads into unique sequences, merging closely related sequences to remove PCR and sequencing errors. To assign V, D and J gene segments, CDR3 sequences were aligned to IMGT reference sequences. Each retained sequence needed at least a six-nucleotide match to both a V gene segment and a J gene segment. Rearrangements were classified as productive when the CDR3 lacked stop codons and remained in frame with V and J, and all other rearrangements were classified as non-productive. CDR3 was defined according to IMGT convention as the region running from the second conserved V-encoded cysteine to the conserved J-encoded phenylalanine. The earlier analysis of about 640 of the donors excluded any sequence lacking an unambiguous match to a single V gene segment. An earlier analysis of 587 of the donors classified V segments as functional when productive rearrangements were above 56.7% and as segregating when the standard deviation between donors was above 5%. A statistical classification framework was built for diagnosing cytomegalovirus status from the catalog of TCR beta chain sequences. A later analysis assigned V and J genes by comparing TCR nucleotide sequences with IMGT/GENE-DB human TR gene sequences. Using the TCRdist pipeline, a later analysis assigned CDR3 sequences along with most-parsimonious VDJ recombination scenarios. In a later analysis, every TCR beta chain was defined by the combination of its CDR3 amino acid sequence and its V-gene family, and reads without a unique V-gene family were dropped. In a later analysis, nearly 600 highly shared, low-generation-probability nucleotide sequences were removed to address suspected cross-contamination and a sequencing artifact. In a later analysis, a clonal expansion index was calculated for each public chain from normalized within-repertoire ranks of inferred template counts. A later analysis computed generation probabilities with a VDJ recombination model fitted to out-of-frame rearrangements, and checked the results against IGoR. In a later analysis, TCR-TCR, TCR-HLA and TCR-CMV co-occurrence was scored with hypergeometric tests, and a repertoire-size bias correction was applied to TCR pairs. A later analysis estimated false discovery rates by permuting HLA or CMV assignments 20 times. In a later analysis, co-occurring TCRs were grouped using DBSCAN, and TCRdist sequence similarity was added for clustering within HLA-allele-positive subsets. Co-occurrence clustering excluded repertoires with fewer than 30,000 or more than 120,000 public chains, plus five with anomalous nucleotide sharing. In TCRdb, the immuneACCESS table is reduced to in-frame sequences with V and J assigned. These tables do not hold every clone; where another copy was compared, an unresolved V gene accounts for under half, and the others remain unexplained. The V and J calls and clone size come from that table; D and trimming were worked out from the DNA. This sample lists under 200,000 clones; around 80% were detected once. The ten top clones hold about 4.7% of the sample.

What the authors observed across the whole study: Compared with equally common non-associated chains, HLA-associated TCR beta chains in a later analysis were more clonally expanded and had lower generation probabilities. A later analysis reported that several top co-occurrence clusters appeared linked to parvovirus B19, influenza, CMV and Epstein-Barr virus. A further reported finding was that TCR beta sequences accurately predicted the HLA-A and HLA-B alleles for most subjects in the first cohort. While some public TCRs were present in many individuals, most TCR sequences turned up only very rarely across donors. Broadly in line with IMGT annotations, most TCR beta V segments showed up in productive rearrangements about 87% or about 30% of the time in an earlier analysis of 587 of the donors. According to a later genetic analysis, donors in an Asian-associated ancestry cluster had fewer N-insertions in productive TCRs than the approximately 650-donor mean. Assigning TCR associations to individual alleles was difficult when HLA alleles, especially DR and DQ, strongly co-occurred. The only immune exposure information available for the cohort was CMV serostatus. Some IMGT-functional V segments, including TRBV6-2 and TRBV6-3, could not be told apart with the 87-base-pair reads, so those segments were excluded. Cytomegalovirus status was reported to be diagnosed by the classifier with high specificity and sensitivity in both the original and validation cohorts. Because HLA typing was unavailable for some donors at each locus, only the typed subset was used in association tests. An association between a missense DCLRE1C variant and V-gene and J-gene trimming of TCR beta chains was found in a later genetic analysis and replicated in an independent cohort. Linkage disequilibrium might explain the correlated functional status among segregating V segments, but an unknown experimental factor could not be excluded. The authors suggested that the approach could potentially be generalized to other disease states and immunological phenotypes. Presence/absence analyses assumed roughly uniform sequencing depth across donors, an assumption that may not hold. According to a later analysis, TCR association rates differed among HLA loci, with DRB1 alleles showing the most associated TCRs and HLA-C alleles showing the fewest. The study listed 150 to 200 TCR beta chains as associated with cytomegalovirus. A group of highly shared sequence variants was considered likely to be a technical artifact of the sequencing pipeline. According to a later analysis, most CMV-associated TCR beta chains appeared to be HLA-restricted, and the HLA associations seemed to be driven largely by CMV exposure. Only TCR beta chains were sequenced in this cohort, and the absence of alpha or paired-chain data limited detectable features. Seventeen rarely observed V segments, including chromosome 9 orphons, were excluded from the earlier analysis of about 600 of the donors because counts were too low. In a later analysis, some 17,000 TCR beta sequences were associated with specific HLA alleles at a false discovery rate of 0.05. In vitro tests confirmed that a few of the cytomegalovirus-associated TCR beta chains recognize cytomegalovirus antigens.

According to the germline V gene, CDR1 reads ENHRY and CDR2 reads SYGVKD. The CDR3 covers 13 residues, taking in both the cysteine and the phenylalanine. The CDR3 DNA has 39 bases and is translated from base 1. The germline V and J ends show losses of 4 bases and 6 bases respectively, and no gene match explains 5 bases of the junction. This TCR derives from a man aged 25-45 years in good health and CMV-seronegative. Sequenced: PBMCs. The chain employs TRBV10-3 and TRBJ1-1, with 7 bases aligning to TRBD1. The CDR3 corresponds to CAISGTTGPEAFF. In nucleotides, the sequence is TGTGCCATCAGTGGGACGACAGGGCCTGAAGCTTTCTTT.